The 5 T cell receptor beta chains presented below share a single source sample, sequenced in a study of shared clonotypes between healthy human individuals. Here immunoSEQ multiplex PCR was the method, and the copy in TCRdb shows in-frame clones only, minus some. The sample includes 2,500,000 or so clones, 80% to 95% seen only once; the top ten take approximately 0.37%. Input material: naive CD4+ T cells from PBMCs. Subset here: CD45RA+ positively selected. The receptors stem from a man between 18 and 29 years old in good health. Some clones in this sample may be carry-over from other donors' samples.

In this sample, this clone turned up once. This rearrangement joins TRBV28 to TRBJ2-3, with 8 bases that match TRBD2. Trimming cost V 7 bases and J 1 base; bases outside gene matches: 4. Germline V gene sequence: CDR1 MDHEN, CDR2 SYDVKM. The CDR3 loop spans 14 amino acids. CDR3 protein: CASIELAGTDTQYF. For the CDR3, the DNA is TGTGCCAGCATTGAACTAGCGGGCACAGATACGCAGTATTTT.

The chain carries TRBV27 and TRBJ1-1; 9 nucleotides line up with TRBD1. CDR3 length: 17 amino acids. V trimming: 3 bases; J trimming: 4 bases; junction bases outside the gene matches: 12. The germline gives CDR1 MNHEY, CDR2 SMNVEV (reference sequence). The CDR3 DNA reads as TGTGCCAGCAGTTTGGGGTCCCCGACAGGGGGGCCCACTGAAGCTTTCTTT. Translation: CASSLGSPTGGPTEAFF.

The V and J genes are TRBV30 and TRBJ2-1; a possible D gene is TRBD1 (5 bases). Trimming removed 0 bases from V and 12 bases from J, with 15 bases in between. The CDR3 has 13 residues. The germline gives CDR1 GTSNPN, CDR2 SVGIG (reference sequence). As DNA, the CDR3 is TGTGCCTGGAGTGTACAGGTCCCGACGGGGCAGTTCTTC. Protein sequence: CAWSVQVPTGQFF.

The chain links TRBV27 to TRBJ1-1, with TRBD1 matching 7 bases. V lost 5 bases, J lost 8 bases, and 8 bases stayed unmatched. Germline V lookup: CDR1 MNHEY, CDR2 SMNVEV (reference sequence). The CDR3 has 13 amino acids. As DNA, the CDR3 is TGTGCCAGCAGTAGCCGGACAGGAGCAGAAGCTTTCTTT. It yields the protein CASSSRTGAEAFF.

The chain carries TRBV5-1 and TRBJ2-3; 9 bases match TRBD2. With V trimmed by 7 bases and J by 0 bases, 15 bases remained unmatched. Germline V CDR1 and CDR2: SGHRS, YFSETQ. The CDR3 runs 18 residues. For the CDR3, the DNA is TGCGCCAGCTCGCGGGGACTAGCAGGAGGAGGGAGCACAGATACGCAGTATTTT. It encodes CASSRGLAGGGSTDTQYF.